This TCR beta chain was identified during a study of T cell clonality in common variable immunodeficiency. Study-wide results and caveats: Fewer TCRbeta clones were shared among CVID subjects than controls.

Germline V lookup: CDR1 SGHVS, CDR2 FNYEAQ. The CDR3 is 15 amino acids. A note on this clone: Antigen unknown. The read is 3 residues too short to cover the CDR3 end, so that end is filled in from the germline J gene.

Caucasian heritage predominated among both patients and controls. TCRdb's table, derived via immunoSEQ multiplex PCR, lists solely in-frame clones and lacks some. The sample contains tens of thousands of clones, none of them singletons. J is TRBJ2-4 and V is TRBV7-6; TRBD1 agrees at 9 bases. Sequences were obtained from peripheral blood mononuclear cells. The source of this sequence is a person aged 18 to 75 in good health. The CDR3 bases that were read are TGTGCCAGCAGCCCAGGGGACAGGGACCTCTATGGT. It codes for CASSPGDRDLYG. The whole CDR3 is CASSPGDRDLYGQYF.